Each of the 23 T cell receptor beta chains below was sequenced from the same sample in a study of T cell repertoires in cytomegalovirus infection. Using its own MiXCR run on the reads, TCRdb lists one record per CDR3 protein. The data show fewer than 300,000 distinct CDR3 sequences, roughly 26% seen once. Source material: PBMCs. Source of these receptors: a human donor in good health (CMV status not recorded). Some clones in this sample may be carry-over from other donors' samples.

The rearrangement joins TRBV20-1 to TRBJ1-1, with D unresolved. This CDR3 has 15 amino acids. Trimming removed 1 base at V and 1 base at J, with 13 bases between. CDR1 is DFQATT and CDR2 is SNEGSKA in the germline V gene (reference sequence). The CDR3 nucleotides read TGCAGTGCTAGAGTCCTCGGACGGCAGAACACTGAAGCTTTCTTT. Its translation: CSARVLGRQNTEAFF.

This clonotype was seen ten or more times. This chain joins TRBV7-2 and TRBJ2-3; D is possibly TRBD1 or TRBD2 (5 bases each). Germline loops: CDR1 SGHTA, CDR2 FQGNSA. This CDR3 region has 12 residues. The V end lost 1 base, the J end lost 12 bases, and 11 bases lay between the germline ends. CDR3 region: CASSLGARGQYF. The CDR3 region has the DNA TGTGCCAGCAGCTTAGGGGCCCGGGGCCAGTATTTT.

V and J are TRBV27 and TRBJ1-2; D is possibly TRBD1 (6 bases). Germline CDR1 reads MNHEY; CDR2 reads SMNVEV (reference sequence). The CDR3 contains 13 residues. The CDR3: CGHRGRPNYGYTF. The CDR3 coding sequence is TGTGGTCATCGGGGGCGACCAAACTATGGCTACACCTTC.

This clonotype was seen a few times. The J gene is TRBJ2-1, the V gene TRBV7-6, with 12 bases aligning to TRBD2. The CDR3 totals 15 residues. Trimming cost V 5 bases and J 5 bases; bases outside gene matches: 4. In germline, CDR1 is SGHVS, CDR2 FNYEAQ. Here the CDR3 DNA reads TGTGCCAGCAGCCGGACTAGCGGGATGGACAATGAGCAGTTCTTC. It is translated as CASSRTSGMDNEQFF.

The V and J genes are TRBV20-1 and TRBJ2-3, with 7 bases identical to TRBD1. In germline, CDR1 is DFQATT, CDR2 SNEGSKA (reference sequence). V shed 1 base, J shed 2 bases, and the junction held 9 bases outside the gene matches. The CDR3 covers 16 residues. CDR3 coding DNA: TGCAGTGCTAGAGGCCTCCGGGACAGACACACAGATACGCAGTATTTT. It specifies CSARGLRDRHTDTQYF.

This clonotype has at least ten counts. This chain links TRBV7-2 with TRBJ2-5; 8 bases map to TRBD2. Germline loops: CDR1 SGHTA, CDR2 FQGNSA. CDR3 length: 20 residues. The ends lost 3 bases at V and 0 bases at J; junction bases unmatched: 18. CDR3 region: CASSFRGMAGGPRDQETQYF. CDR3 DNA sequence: TGTGCCAGCAGCTTCCGAGGAATGGCGGGAGGCCCCCGGGACCAAGAGACCCAGTACTTC. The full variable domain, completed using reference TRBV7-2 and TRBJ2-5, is GAGVSQSPSNKVTEKGKDVELRCDPISGHTALYWYRQSLGQGLEFLIYFQGNSAPDKSGLPSDRFSAERTGGSVSTLTIQRTQQEDSAVYLCASSFRGMAGGPRDQETQYFGPGTRLLVL.

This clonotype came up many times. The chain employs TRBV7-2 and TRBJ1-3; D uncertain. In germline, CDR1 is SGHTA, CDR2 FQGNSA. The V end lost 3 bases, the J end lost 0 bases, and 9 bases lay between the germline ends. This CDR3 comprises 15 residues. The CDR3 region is CASSFFSSSGNTIYF. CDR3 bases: TGTGCCAGCAGCTTTTTTAGTAGCTCTGGAAACACCATATATTTT.

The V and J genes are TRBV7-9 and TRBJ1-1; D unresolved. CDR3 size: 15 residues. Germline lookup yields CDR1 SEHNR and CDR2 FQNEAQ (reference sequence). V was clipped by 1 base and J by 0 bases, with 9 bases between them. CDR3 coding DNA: TGTGCCAGCAGCTTAGATTTTCCGATGAACACTGAAGCTTTCTTT. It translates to CASSLDFPMNTEAFF.

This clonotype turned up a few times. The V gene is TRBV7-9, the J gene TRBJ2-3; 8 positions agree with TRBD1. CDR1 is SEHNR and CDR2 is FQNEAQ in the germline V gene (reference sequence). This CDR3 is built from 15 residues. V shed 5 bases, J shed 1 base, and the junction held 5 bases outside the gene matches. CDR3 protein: CASSRGQAGTDTQYF. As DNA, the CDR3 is TGTGCCAGCAGCCGGGGACAGGCGGGCACAGATACGCAGTATTTT.

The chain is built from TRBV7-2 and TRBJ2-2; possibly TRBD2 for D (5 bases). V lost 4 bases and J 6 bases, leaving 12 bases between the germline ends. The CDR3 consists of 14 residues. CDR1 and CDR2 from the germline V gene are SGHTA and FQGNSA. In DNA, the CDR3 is TGTGCCAGCAGCTCTACCCGAGGGTCCGGGGAGCTGTTTTTT. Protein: CASSSTRGSGELFF.

CDR3: CSAREEGPYGYTF. CDR3 DNA sequence: TGCAGTGCTAGAGAGGAGGGACCCTATGGCTACACCTTC. V and J are TRBV20-1 and TRBJ1-2; D possibly corresponds to TRBD1 (5 bases). The CDR3 loop spans 13 amino acids. Trimming shortened V by 0 bases and J by 4 bases, and 9 bases separated the two germline ends. Germline CDR1 is DFQATT and CDR2 is SNEGSKA (reference sequence).

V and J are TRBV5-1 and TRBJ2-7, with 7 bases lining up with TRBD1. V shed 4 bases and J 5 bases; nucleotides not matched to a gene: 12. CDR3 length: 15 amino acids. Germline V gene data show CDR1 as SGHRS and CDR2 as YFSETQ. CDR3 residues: CASSLGAGGIDEQYF. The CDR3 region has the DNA TGCGCCAGCAGCCTCGGGGCAGGGGGAATCGACGAGCAGTACTTC. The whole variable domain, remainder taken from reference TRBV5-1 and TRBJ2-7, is KAGVTQTPRYLIKTRGQQVTLSCSPISGHRSVSWYQQTPGQGLQFLFEYFSETQRNKGNFPGRFSGRQFSNSRSEMNVSTLELGDSALYLCASSLGAGGIDEQYFGPGTRLTVT.

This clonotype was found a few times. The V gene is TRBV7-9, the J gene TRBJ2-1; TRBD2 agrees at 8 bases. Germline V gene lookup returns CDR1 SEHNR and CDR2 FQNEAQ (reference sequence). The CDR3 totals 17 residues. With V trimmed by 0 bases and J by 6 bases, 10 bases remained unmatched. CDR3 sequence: CASSLARAGGASNEQFF. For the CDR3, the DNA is TGTGCCAGCAGCTTAGCACGGGCCGGGGGGGCCTCCAATGAGCAGTTCTTC.

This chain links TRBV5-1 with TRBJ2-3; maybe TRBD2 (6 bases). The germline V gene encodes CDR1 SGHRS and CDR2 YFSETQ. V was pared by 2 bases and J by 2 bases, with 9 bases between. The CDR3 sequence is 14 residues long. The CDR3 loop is CASSFGGATDTQYF. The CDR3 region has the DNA TGCGCCAGCAGCTTTGGAGGGGCCACAGATACGCAGTATTTT. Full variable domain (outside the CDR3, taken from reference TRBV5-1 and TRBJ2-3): KAGVTQTPRYLIKTRGQQVTLSCSPISGHRSVSWYQQTPGQGLQFLFEYFSETQRNKGNFPGRFSGRQFSNSRSEMNVSTLELGDSALYLCASSFGGATDTQYFGPGTRLTVL.

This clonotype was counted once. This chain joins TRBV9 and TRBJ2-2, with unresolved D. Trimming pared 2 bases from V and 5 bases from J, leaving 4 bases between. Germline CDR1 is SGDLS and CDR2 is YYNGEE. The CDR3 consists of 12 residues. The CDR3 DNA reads TGTGCCAGCAGCGTGGCGACCGGGGAGCTGTTTTTT. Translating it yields CASSVATGELFF. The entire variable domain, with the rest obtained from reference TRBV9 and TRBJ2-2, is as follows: DSGVTQTPKHLITATGQRVTLRCSPRSGDLSVYWYQQSLDQGLQFLIQYYNGEERAKGNILERFSAQQFPDLHSELNLSSLELGDSALYFCASSVATGELFFGEGSRLTVL.

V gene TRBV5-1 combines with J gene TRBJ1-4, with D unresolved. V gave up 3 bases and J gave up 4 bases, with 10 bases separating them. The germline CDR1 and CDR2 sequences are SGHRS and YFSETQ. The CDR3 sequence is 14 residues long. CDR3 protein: CASSWSGSNEKLFF. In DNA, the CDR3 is TGCGCCAGCAGCTGGTCGGGGAGTAATGAAAAACTGTTTTTT. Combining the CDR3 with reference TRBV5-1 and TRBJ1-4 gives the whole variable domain KAGVTQTPRYLIKTRGQQVTLSCSPISGHRSVSWYQQTPGQGLQFLFEYFSETQRNKGNFPGRFSGRQFSNSRSEMNVSTLELGDSALYLCASSWSGSNEKLFFGSGTQLSVL.

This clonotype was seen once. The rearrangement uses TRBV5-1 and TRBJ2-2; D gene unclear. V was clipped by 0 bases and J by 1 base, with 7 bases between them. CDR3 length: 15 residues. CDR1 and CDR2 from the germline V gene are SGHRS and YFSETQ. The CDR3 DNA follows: TGCGCCAGCAGCTTGGGGACCCAGAACACCGGGGAGCTGTTTTTT. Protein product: CASSLGTQNTGELFF.

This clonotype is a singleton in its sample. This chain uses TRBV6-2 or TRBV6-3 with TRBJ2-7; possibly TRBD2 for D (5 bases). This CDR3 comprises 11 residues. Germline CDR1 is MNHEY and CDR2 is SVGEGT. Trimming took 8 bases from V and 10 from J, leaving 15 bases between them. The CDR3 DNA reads TGTGCCAGCGGTTTTCGGACTTCTCAGTACTTC. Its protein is CASGFRTSQYF.

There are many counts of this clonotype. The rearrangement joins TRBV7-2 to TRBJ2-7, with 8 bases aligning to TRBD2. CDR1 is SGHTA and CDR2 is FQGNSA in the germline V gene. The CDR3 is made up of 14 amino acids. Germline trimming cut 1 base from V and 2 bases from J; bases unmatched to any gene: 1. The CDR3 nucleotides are TGTGCCAGCAGCTTAGAGCGGGGGACCTACGAGCAGTACTTC. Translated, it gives CASSLERGTYEQYF.

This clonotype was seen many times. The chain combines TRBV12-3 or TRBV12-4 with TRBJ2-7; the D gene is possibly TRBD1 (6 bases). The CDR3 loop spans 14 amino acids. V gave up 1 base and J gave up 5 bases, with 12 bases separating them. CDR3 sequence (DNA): TGTGCCAGCAGTTTAGGGCCAGGGGTAGACGAGCAGTACTTC. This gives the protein CASSLGPGVDEQYF.

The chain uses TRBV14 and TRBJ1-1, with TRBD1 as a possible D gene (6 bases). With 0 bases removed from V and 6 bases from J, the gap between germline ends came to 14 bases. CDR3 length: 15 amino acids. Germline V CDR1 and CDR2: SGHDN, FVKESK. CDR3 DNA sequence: TGTGCCAGCAGCCAAGATAGGCAGGGGTGGGCTGAAGCTTTCTTT. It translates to CASSQDRQGWAEAFF.

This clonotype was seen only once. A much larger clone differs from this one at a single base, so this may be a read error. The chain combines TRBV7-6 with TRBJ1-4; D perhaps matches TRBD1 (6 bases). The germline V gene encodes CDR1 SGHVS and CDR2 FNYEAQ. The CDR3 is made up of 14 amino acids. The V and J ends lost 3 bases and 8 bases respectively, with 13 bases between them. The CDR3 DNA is TGTGCCAGCAGCTTGGACAGAGTCCCCGAAAAACTGTTTTTT. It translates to CASSLDRVPEKLFF.

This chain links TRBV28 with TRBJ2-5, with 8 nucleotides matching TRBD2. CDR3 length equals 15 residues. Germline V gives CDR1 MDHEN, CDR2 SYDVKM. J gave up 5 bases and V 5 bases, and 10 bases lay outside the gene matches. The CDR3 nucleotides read TGTGCCAGCAGTGGTCGGGGGGGCCGTCTGGAGACCCAGTACTTC. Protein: CASSGRGGRLETQYF.